This TCR beta chain was sequenced during a study of beta chain features in type 1 diabetes (dated 2018 in TCRdb). Turning to the overall study: No differences in mean age, gender distribution, total cell number or subset yield were found between patients and healthy donors. A total of over 90,000,000 sorted cells were examined across all samples, and a strong correlation was observed between cell number per subset and RNA yield. The study compared TCRB repertoires of sorted circulating CD4+ T cell subsets between recently diagnosed type 1 diabetes patients and matched healthy donors. Whereas all 30 or so donors provided naive and central memory subsets, regulatory and stem cell-like memory subsets were isolated from just 8 patients and roughly 8 healthy donors. Here is what the overall study found, with its caveats: Because small numbers of individuals were included in the HLA sub-analyses, any influence of HLA type on TCRB rearrangement was left unresolved. Because cDNA was sequenced instead of genomic DNA, activated cells with high expression could be over-represented, although the groups did not differ in activation or CD3 levels. Fewer insertions and more nucleotide deletions at VDJ recombination sites were observed in patients with type 1 diabetes, implying thymic rearrangement abnormalities. Type 1 diabetes patients showed a moderate but significant shortening of TCRB CDR3 length in all four CD4+ subsets. Naive, central memory and regulatory TCRB repertoires appeared more similar among patients than among healthy donors. Shorter templates might be favored by PCR, yet because patient and control samples were amplified and corrected together, any such skew would affect both groups equally.

With respect to this clone: This clone's antigen is unknown. Per-base quality was not reported, and no clone a single base away is much larger than it.

Each donor gave one peripheral blood draw, approximately 0.11 L on average, collected into heparinised tubes. Using a panel that included CD45RO, CCR7, CD25, CD127, CD95 and CD27, naive, central memory, regulatory and stem cell-like memory CD4+ T cells were sorted on a BD FACSAria II. A purity above 98% was achieved for all sorted populations. PBMCs were isolated right away by Lymphoprep density gradient centrifugation and were stained directly, without culture. Samples were stained and sorted in pairs, with one healthy donor and one patient per experiment, so that batch effects were minimized. Germline trimming: 4 bases from V, 4 bases from J; junction bases outside gene matches: 6. The CDR3 sequence holds 15 residues, the cysteine and phenylalanine included. The read is trimmed to its CDR3 DNA, 45 bases read in frame from base 1. For CDR1 and CDR2, the germline V gene (reference sequence) lists SEHNR and FQNEAQ.

The entire amount of isolated RNA was reverse transcribed using the High Capacity cDNA Reverse Transcription Kit, so the sequenced TCRB transcripts were expressed ones. Naive, central memory and regulatory T cell samples underwent deep immunoSEQ sequencing, averaging about 3.57 million total reads per sample. After sorted cells were lysed in RLT buffer, RNA was extracted with DNase-treated RNeasy Micro or Mini kits, with the choice depending on cell number. Each cell subset was processed separately to prevent cross-contamination, with patient and healthy donor samples processed together. The immunoSEQ multiplex PCR was used to amplify TCRB sequences from cDNA, generating 87-bp fragments that spanned the CDR3 region. Sequencing of the amplicons was done on the Illumina HiSeq platform. For the original study's pipeline: PCR bias was corrected computationally using synthetic template baselines, and reads within Hamming distance 2 were collapsed, with unmergeable singletons discarded. Reads were aligned against IMGT so that V, D and J genes, CDR3 length and insertions or deletions at six rearrangement sites could be assigned. Within each subset, clonotype counts were normalized to sorted cell number, and only after that were true diversity and Gini coefficients computed with the tcR R package. The overlap coefficient, calculated on TCRB nucleotide sequences, was used to measure repertoire sharing. TCRdb retrieved this table from immuneACCESS and kept in-frame rearrangements only. Not all clones are present; in checked studies, unresolved V genes account for under half, and no reason is known for the remainder. That table supplies the V and J calls and clone size; D and trimming were determined from the DNA. The sample table records 93,000 or so clones; 25% to 30% of these occur just once. Of the sample, 0.53% is held by the ten largest clones.

This TCR was recovered from a woman aged 18-35 years with type 1 diabetes. The chain joins TRBV7-9 to TRBJ2-1, with 8 junctional bases fitting TRBD2. The sample consisted of central memory CD4+ T cells from blood. The DNA sequence is given as TGTGCCAGCAGCTCCCCGGGAGGGCGGTACAATGAGCAGTTCTTC. Its amino acids are CASSSPGGRYNEQFF.